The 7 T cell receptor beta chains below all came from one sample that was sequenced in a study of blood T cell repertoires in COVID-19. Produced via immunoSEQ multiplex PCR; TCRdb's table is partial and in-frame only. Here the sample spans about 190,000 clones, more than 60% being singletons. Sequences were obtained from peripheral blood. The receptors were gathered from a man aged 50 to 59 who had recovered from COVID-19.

The CDR3 coding sequence is TGCGCCAGCAGTCAATCGGGGGAAGCGGTGCGGGGACAAGAGACCCAGTACTTC. Its protein product is CASSQSGEAVRGQETQYF. The chain links TRBV23-1 to TRBJ2-5, with D tentatively TRBD2 (6 bases). TRBV23-1 is flagged as an ORF with uncertain function. V lost 0 bases to trimming and J lost 2 bases, with 19 bases between them. CDR3 length equals 18 residues.

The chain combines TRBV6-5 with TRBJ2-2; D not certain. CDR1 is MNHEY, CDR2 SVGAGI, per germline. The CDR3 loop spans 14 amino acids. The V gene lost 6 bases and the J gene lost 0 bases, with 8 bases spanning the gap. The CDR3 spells CASRSEANTGELFF. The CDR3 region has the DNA TGTGCCAGCAGATCCGAGGCGAACACCGGGGAGCTGTTTTTT.

The CDR3 loop is CASRYTYNEQFF. CDR3 nucleotide sequence: TGCGCCAGCAGGTACACCTACAATGAGCAGTTCTTC. The chain carries TRBV5-1 and TRBJ2-1, with D hard to call. CDR1 and CDR2 from the germline V gene are SGHRS and YFSETQ. Trimming removed 5 bases from V and 2 bases from J, with 5 bases in between. CDR3 length: 12 amino acids.

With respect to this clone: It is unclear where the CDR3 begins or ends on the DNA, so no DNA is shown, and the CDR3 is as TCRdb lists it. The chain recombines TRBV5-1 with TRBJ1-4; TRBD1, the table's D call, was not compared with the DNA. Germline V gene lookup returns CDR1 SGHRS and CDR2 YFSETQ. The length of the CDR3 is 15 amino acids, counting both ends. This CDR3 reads CASSFGQGMNEKLFF.

The CDR3 DNA reads TGTGCCAGCAGCTTAGTTGGGACTAGCGGGAGGAATTCCTACGAGCAGTACTTC. Translation gives CASSLVGTSGRNSYEQYF. V is TRBV7-2 and J is TRBJ2-7, with TRBD2 matching 15 bases. CDR3 length: 18 residues. The germline V gene has CDR1 SGHTA and CDR2 FQGNSA. The V and J ends lost 1 base and 1 base, in that order; junction bases with no gene match: 5. Based on the CDR3 plus reference TRBV7-2 and TRBJ2-7, the full variable domain is GAGVSQSPSNKVTEKGKDVELRCDPISGHTALYWYRQSLGQGLEFLIYFQGNSAPDKSGLPSDRFSAERTGGSVSTLTIQRTQQEDSAVYLCASSLVGTSGRNSYEQYFGPGTRLTVT.

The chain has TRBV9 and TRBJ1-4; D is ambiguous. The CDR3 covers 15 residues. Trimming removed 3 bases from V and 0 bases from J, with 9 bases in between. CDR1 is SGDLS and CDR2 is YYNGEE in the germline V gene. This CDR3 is CASSGGPATNEKLFF. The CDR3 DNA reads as TGTGCCAGCAGCGGAGGGCCTGCAACTAATGAAAAACTGTTTTTT.

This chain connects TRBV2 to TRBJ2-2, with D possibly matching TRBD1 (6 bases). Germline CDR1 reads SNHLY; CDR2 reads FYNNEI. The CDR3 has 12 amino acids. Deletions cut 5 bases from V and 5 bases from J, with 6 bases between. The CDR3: CASSTGTGELFF. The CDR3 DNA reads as TGTGCCAGCAGTACAGGGACCGGGGAGCTGTTTTTT.